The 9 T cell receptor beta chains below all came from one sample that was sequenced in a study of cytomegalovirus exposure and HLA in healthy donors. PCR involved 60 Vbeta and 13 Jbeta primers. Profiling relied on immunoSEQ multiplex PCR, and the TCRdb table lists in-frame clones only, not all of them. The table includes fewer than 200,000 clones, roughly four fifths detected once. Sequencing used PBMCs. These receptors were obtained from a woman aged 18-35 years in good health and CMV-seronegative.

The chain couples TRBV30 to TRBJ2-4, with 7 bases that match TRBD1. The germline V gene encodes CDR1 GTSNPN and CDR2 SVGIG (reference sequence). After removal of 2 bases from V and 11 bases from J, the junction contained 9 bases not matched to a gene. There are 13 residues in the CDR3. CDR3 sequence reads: CAWSQRDRGLQYF. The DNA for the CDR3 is TGTGCCTGGAGTCAAAGGGACAGAGGCCTTCAGTACTTC.

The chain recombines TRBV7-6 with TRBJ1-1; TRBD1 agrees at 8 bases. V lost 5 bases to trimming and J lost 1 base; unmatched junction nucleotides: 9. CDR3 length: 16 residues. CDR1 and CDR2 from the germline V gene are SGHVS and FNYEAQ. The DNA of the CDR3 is TGTGCCAGCAGCCCCACAGGGGGGAAGGGGAACACTGAAGCTTTCTTT. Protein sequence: CASSPTGGKGNTEAFF.

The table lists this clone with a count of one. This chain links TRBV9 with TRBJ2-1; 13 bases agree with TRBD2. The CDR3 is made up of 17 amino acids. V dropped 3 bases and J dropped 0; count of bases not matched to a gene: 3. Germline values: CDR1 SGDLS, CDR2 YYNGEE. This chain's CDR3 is CASSGTSGGSSYNEQFF. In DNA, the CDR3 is TGTGCCAGCAGCGGGACTAGCGGGGGCAGCTCCTACAATGAGCAGTTCTTC.

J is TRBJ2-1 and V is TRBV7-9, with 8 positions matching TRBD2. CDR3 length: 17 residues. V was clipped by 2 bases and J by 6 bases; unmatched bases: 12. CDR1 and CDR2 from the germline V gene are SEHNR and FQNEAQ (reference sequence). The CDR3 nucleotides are TGTGCCAGCAGCTTATTTCCTGCGGGAGGCCAAACCAATGAGCAGTTCTTC. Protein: CASSLFPAGGQTNEQFF.

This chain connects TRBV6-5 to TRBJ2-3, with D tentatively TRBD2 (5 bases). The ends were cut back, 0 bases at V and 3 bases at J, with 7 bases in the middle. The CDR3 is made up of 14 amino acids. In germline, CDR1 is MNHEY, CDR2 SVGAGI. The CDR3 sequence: CASSYSDSTDTQYF. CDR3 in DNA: TGTGCCAGCAGTTACTCGGACTCGACAGATACGCAGTATTTT.

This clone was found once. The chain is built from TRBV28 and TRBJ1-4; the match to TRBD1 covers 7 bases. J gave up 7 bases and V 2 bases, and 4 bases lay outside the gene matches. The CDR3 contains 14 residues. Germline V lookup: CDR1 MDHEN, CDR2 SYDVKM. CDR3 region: CASSLDRVGEKLFF. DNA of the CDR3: TGTGCCAGCAGTTTAGACAGGGTGGGTGAAAAACTGTTTTTT.

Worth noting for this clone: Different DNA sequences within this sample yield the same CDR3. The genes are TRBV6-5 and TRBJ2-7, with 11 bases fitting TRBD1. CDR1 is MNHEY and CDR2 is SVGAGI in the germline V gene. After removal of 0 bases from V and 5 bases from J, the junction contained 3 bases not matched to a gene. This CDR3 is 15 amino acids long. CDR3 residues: CASSYSGTGGNEQYF. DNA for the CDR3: TGTGCCAGCAGTTACTCGGGGACAGGGGGGAACGAGCAGTACTTC.

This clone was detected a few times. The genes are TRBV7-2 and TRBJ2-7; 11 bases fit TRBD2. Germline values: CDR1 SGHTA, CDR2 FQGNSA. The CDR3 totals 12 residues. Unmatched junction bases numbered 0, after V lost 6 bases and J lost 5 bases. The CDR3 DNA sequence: TGTGCCAGCAGACTAGCGGGAGACGAGCAGTACTTC. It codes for CASRLAGDEQYF.

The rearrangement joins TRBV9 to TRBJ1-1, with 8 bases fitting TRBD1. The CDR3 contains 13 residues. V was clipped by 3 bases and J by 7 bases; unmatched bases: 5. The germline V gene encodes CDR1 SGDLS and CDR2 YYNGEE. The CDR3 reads CASSAGTGFEAFF. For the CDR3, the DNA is TGTGCCAGCAGCGCAGGGACAGGATTTGAAGCTTTCTTT.